This TCR beta chain was documented in a study of blood T cell repertoires in COVID-19. For the study at large: Samples of COVID-19 (acute and convalescent) were obtained from the United States, Italy and Spain. T cells, B-cell-depleted T cells, or PBMCs provided the cDNA or gDNA that served as material.

V lost 4 bases and J lost 8; bases outside the gene matches: 10. CDR1 is LGHDT and CDR2 is YNNKEL in the germline V gene (reference sequence). The CDR3 consists of 15 residues. In the authors' methods: Amplified reference gene primers provided the basis for estimating nucleated cell counts. Data came from immunoSEQ multiplex PCR; TCRdb stores just in-frame clones and leaves some out. V, J and clone size are taken as reported in that table, and D and trimming were inferred from the DNA itself. This sample has almost 80,000 clones; approximately 82% occur once, and the top ten carry 30% to 40%. The sequencing input was peripheral blood. The gene calls are TRBV3-1 (or the pseudogene TRBV3-2) and TRBJ2-3; 9 bases align to TRBD2. This clonotype was sampled from a woman aged 70-85 years with acute or convalescent COVID-19. CDR3: CASSLVSGSGGTQYF. The CDR3, as DNA: TGTGCCAGCAGCCTCGTTAGCGGGAGTGGGGGTACGCAGTATTTT.